This passage covers 18 T cell receptor beta chains from one sample sequenced in a study of glioma-infiltrating T cells. Amplification of TCR alpha and beta CDR3 regions from RNA used iRepertoire nested multiplex PCR. TCRdb redid the calling of the multiplex PCR reads with MiXCR, one entry per CDR3 protein. The table lists fewer than 500,000 distinct CDR3 sequences, 41% of them singletons. The specimen sequenced was glioma tissue, nonneoplastic brain tissue, or PBMCs (not recorded which). Receptor source: a human donor with low-grade glioma or glioblastoma, undergoing nonglioma brain surgery, or in good health (not recorded which).

The chain is built from TRBV19 and TRBJ2-1, with 13 bases fitting TRBD2. V was pared by 5 bases and J by 5 bases, with 9 bases of the junction left unmatched. This CDR3 spans 17 amino acids. Germline lookup yields CDR1 LNHDA and CDR2 SQIVND (reference sequence). CDR3 residues: CASSSWTSGSYNNEQFF. The DNA of the CDR3 is TGTGCCAGTAGTTCTTGGACTAGCGGGAGTTATAACAATGAGCAGTTCTTC.

This clonotype was seen a few times. The chain carries TRBV20-1 and TRBJ2-5, with no clear D. The germline V and J ends were trimmed by 0 bases and 5 bases, with 13 bases remaining between them. Germline V gives CDR1 DFQATT, CDR2 SNEGSKA (reference sequence). The length of the CDR3 is 14 residues. Written as DNA, the CDR3 is TGCAGTGCTAGAGAGGGTAGCAGCAGGGAGACCCAGTACTTC. As protein: CSAREGSSRETQYF.

This chain connects TRBV19 to TRBJ2-2; no definite D call. The V end was cut by 5 bases, the J end by 6 bases, with 10 bases between. This CDR3 has 13 residues. Germline V gene lookup returns CDR1 LNHDA and CDR2 SQIVND (reference sequence). The CDR3 DNA reads TGTGCCAGTAGTCCGGTGGAGCCCGGGGAGCTGTTTTTT. It translates to CASSPVEPGELFF.

The V and J genes are TRBV28 and TRBJ1-1; the match to TRBD1 covers 7 bases. There are 17 residues in the CDR3. The J segment lost 1 base and the V segment lost 5 bases, leaving 13 bases of the junction unmatched. Germline CDR1 reads MDHEN; CDR2 reads SYDVKM. The CDR3 region has the DNA TGTGCCAGCAGTCGCCGAGGAGGGGGCGGGCAGAACACTGAAGCTTTCTTT. Amino acid sequence: CASSRRGGGGQNTEAFF.

J is TRBJ1-2 and V is TRBV20-1; tentatively, D is TRBD1 (5 bases). Trimming shortened V by 3 bases and J by 2 bases, and 13 bases separated the two germline ends. CDR3 length: 14 amino acids. Germline V gene sequence: CDR1 DFQATT, CDR2 SNEGSKA (reference sequence). The CDR3, as DNA: TGCAGTGCTAGTACCTCGGGGCGGAACTATGGCTACACCTTC. Translating gives CSASTSGRNYGYTF.

As for this clonotype: The junction and the germline gene differ at one end; a read error may be behind it. The rearrangement links TRBV7-9 to TRBJ2-3; TRBD2 is a possible D gene (5 bases). Germline CDR1 reads SEHNR; CDR2 reads FQNEAQ (reference sequence). The CDR3 extends over 12 amino acids. The CDR3 sequence: CAGSEGHAAQYF. The CDR3 coding sequence is TGTGCCGGCAGCGAGGGCCATGCGGCGCAGTATTTT.

This clonotype showed up just a few times. The chain joins TRBV15 to TRBJ2-5, with a possible D match to TRBD2 (6 bases). This CDR3 region has 15 residues. V was shortened by 0 bases and J by 4 bases, with 12 bases between the two germline ends. Germline V gene lookup returns CDR1 LNHNV and CDR2 YYDKDF (reference sequence). The DNA for the CDR3 is TGTGCCACCAGCAGAGATACGGCCGGGAGAGAGACCCAGTACTTC. It codes for CATSRDTAGRETQYF.

In this sample, this clonotype turned up a few times. This sequence joins TRBV28 and TRBJ2-2; D not certain. From germline, CDR1 is MDHEN and CDR2 SYDVKM. Trimming took 2 bases from V and 3 from J, leaving 7 bases between them. The CDR3 runs 14 residues. CDR3: CASSLGRHTGELFF. Written as DNA, the CDR3 is TGTGCCAGCAGTTTAGGTAGACACACCGGGGAGCTGTTTTTT.

The CDR3 DNA reads as TGTGCCAGCAGTTCGGTCAGGGAGGGAGGAATCGCTTTCTTT. This sequence encodes CASSSVREGGIAFF. The V and J genes are TRBV11-2 and TRBJ1-1; D perhaps matches TRBD1 (5 bases). The length of the CDR3 is 14 residues. Per germline, CDR1 SGHAT and CDR2 FQNNGV. V lost 6 bases, J lost 11 bases, and 22 bases lay in between.

This clonotype was picked up a small number of times. V gene TRBV7-2 combines with J gene TRBJ2-5; TRBD1 might be the D (5 bases). Trimming stripped 3 bases from V and 1 base from J, with 12 bases between. The CDR3 contains 15 residues. The V gene's germline CDR1 is SGHTA and CDR2 FQGNSA. The CDR3 spells CASSFRQWGQETQYF. The CDR3 DNA follows: TGTGCCAGCAGCTTTCGACAGTGGGGCCAAGAGACCCAGTACTTC.

This chain joins TRBV25-1 and TRBJ2-1; 8 positions agree with TRBD2. Germline loops: CDR1 MGHDK, CDR2 SYGVNS. V lost 2 bases and J lost 9; bases outside the gene matches: 12. The CDR3 runs 16 residues. CDR3 in amino acids: CASSEDGGAAGSEQFF. In nucleotides, the CDR3 is TGTGCCAGCAGTGAAGACGGGGGGGCCGCTGGAAGTGAGCAGTTCTTC.

This clonotype was picked up many times. The V gene is TRBV28, the J gene TRBJ1-2, with D hard to call. CDR3 length: 13 residues. The V and J ends lost 3 bases and 1 base respectively, with 6 bases between them. Germline CDR1 reads MDHEN; CDR2 reads SYDVKM. CDR3 coding DNA: TGTGCCAGCAGTTTCCCCGATAACTATGGCTACACCTTC. Residues: CASSFPDNYGYTF.

This clonotype was seen more than once but under ten times. This chain uses TRBV27 with TRBJ2-7, with D hard to call. V was trimmed by 6 bases and J by 3 bases, leaving 12 bases between them. This CDR3 is 13 amino acids long. The germline V gene encodes CDR1 MNHEY and CDR2 SMNVEV (reference sequence). CDR3 bases: TGTGCCAGCAGCCCCCCCTTATTCTACGAGCAGTACTTC. Protein product: CASSPPLFYEQYF.

The chain joins TRBV12-3 or TRBV12-4 to TRBJ1-2; unclear D gene. The V end lost 7 bases, the J end lost 8 bases, and 17 bases lay between the germline ends. This CDR3 comprises 13 residues. In DNA form, the CDR3 reads TGTGCCAGCACCCAGGACGGGAATGAAGGCTACACCTTC. Protein: CASTQDGNEGYTF.

This CDR3 reads CASSPRDSQNSPLHF. DNA for the CDR3: TGTGCCAGCAGCCCGCGGGACAGCCAGAATTCACCCCTCCACTTT. The chain combines TRBV3-1 with TRBJ1-6, with 7 bases aligning to TRBD1. This CDR3 has 15 amino acids. V trimming: 4 bases; J trimming: 7 bases; junction bases outside the gene matches: 7. CDR1 and CDR2 from the germline V gene are LGHDT and YNNKEL (reference sequence).

This clonotype was seen a few times. This rearrangement joins TRBV7-8 to TRBJ2-7, with 7 bases matching TRBD1. Trimming removed 5 bases from V and 0 bases from J; junction bases left unmatched: 4. The germline V gene encodes CDR1 SGHVS and CDR2 FQNEAQ. The CDR3 sequence is 14 residues long. Written as DNA, the CDR3 is TGTGCCAGCAGCCGCTCAGGGGGCTCCTACGAGCAGTACTTC. It translates to CASSRSGGSYEQYF.

This clonotype appeared many times. V gene TRBV20-1 combines with J gene TRBJ2-7; 13 bases map to TRBD2. The CDR3 runs to 13 residues. Germline-derived CDR1 and CDR2 are DFQATT and SNEGSKA (reference sequence). The junction had 4 bases not matched to a gene; V was cut back by 6 bases and J by 5 bases. CDR3 amino acids: CSAGLAGRNEQYF. The CDR3 region has the DNA TGCAGTGCGGGACTAGCGGGGCGAAACGAGCAGTACTTC.

This clonotype was found many times. V gene TRBV6-5 combines with J gene TRBJ2-7; 8 bases map to TRBD1. The CDR3 sequence is 16 residues long. The V gene's germline CDR1 is MNHEY and CDR2 SVGAGI. The trim removed 1 base at V and 3 bases at J, leaving 8 bases unmatched. CDR3 loop: CASSYFTGGSYYEQYF. The CDR3 region has the DNA TGTGCCAGCAGTTACTTCACAGGGGGATCTTACTACGAGCAGTACTTC.